These T cell receptor beta chains were read from a single sample in a study of early T cells in non-severe SARS-CoV-2 infection. TCRdb recomputed calls from the 5' RACE reads with MiXCR, one row per CDR3 protein. The sample shows about 71,000 distinct CDR3 sequences, roughly 13% of them seen only once. The source material was whole blood. The origin of the receptors is an adult who was a healthcare worker with PCR-confirmed SARS-CoV-2 infection or an uninfected control (not recorded which). The conserved cysteine and the conserved F or W are not part of the CDR3 here.

V gene	J gene	CDR3 protein
TRBV7-9	TRBJ2-5	ASSLFEETQY
TRBV27	TRBJ2-7	ASSFGGDPYEQY
TRBV6-2/TRBV6-3	TRBJ2-3	ASSYGRGGGAVDTQY
TRBV5-4	TRBJ1-1	ASSRTGDTEAF
TRBV28	TRBJ2-2	ASSLPLTGNTGELF
TRBV29-1	TRBJ2-3	SAAGSEVPVATQY
TRBV2	TRBJ2-3	ATARDRGTDTQY
TRBV29-1	TRBJ1-1	SVEKNTEAF
TRBV6-6	TRBJ1-5	ASSYGQGFDQPQH
TRBV20-1	TRBJ1-2	SAPSPANYGYT
TRBV4-1	TRBJ1-2	ASSQVSVNYGYT
TRBV18	TRBJ1-6	ASSPNYNSPLH
TRBV7-2	TRBJ1-1	ASSSGTANTEAF
TRBV5-6	TRBJ2-2	ASSYGQGTGELF
TRBV12-3/TRBV12-4	TRBJ1-1	ASRTTREEAF
TRBV28	TRBJ2-1	ASTSTLLGEQF
TRBV20-1	TRBJ2-7	SAKKGESYEQY
TRBV29-1	TRBJ1-2	SGQGSYGYT
TRBV5-1	TRBJ2-1	ASSLGQATNEQF
TRBV20-1	TRBJ2-1	SAREIPGEQF
TRBV5-5	TRBJ1-5	ASSLEPGGTGNNQPQH
TRBV15	TRBJ1-5	ATSRDRGQPQH
TRBV29-1	TRBJ1-1	SVDRLEAEAF
TRBV20-1	TRBJ2-7	SASPQGRNEQY
TRBV29-1	TRBJ2-7	SVATRDSYEQY
TRBV25-1	TRBJ1-1	ASSEYGDMNTEAF
TRBV12-3/TRBV12-4	TRBJ2-2	ASSRETGTGELF
TRBV7-2	TRBJ2-3	ASSLSSLDTQY
TRBV7-9	TRBJ1-2	ASSLEHGYT
TRBV13	TRBJ2-3	ASSLRQTDTQY
TRBV5-1	TRBJ1-6	ASSFVLSGGSPLH
TRBV10-3	TRBJ2-7	AISLLAGEGYEQY
TRBV12-3/TRBV12-4	TRBJ2-7	ASRSGGTARPYEQY
TRBV18	TRBJ2-1	ASSPPQRNEQF
TRBV28	TRBJ1-5	ASKPLGQSLNQPQH
TRBV18	TRBJ2-5	ASSPLSGQETQY
TRBV29-1	TRBJ2-5	SVVMGLQETQY
TRBV6-2/TRBV6-3	TRBJ1-2	ASRTQGIGGYT
TRBV11-2	TRBJ2-7	ASSFPNGNSYEQY
TRBV7-8	TRBJ2-7	ASSLVVGTAMRYEQY
TRBV2	TRBJ1-2	ASSDWYGYT
TRBV5-5	TRBJ2-7	ASSQQAAGIAEQY
TRBV3-1	TRBJ1-2	ASSRTPGTGGYGYT
TRBV6-4	TRBJ2-3	ASSIGSTDTQY
TRBV5-1	TRBJ2-3	ASSLGGAASTDTQY
TRBV29-1	TRBJ1-1	SVERGQLNTEAF
TRBV9	TRBJ2-2	ASSGDGELF
TRBV27	TRBJ2-3	ASSSRTGSRTDTQY
TRBV28	TRBJ2-1	ANSKAIRSEQF